Listed here are 18 T cell receptor beta chains from one sample, sequenced in a study of blood T cell repertoires in COVID-19. Sequencing used immunoSEQ multiplex PCR; TCRdb keeps in-frame clones, though not all of them. The top ten clones hold 3.5% to 4% of a sample with 200,000 to 300,000 clones, roughly nine tenths of them seen once. Source material: PBMCs or T cells enriched from blood (not recorded which). The origin of the receptors is a woman in her thirties with acute COVID-19.

The gene calls are TRBV7-6 and TRBJ2-5, with D tentatively TRBD1 (6 bases). Per the germline V gene, CDR1 is SGHVS and CDR2 is FNYEAQ. The V end lost 5 bases, the J end lost 5 bases, and 21 bases lay between the germline ends. The CDR3 has 16 amino acids. The CDR3 protein is CASSRRGQGQGETQYF. The DNA of the CDR3 is TGTGCCAGCAGCAGACGAGGGCAGGGGCAGGGCGAGACCCAGTACTTC.

This clone turned up a few times. The gene calls are TRBV6-5 and TRBJ1-6; D perhaps matches TRBD1 (6 bases). This CDR3 contains 15 residues. V lost 11 bases and J lost 0, with 14 bases in between. Per germline, CDR1 MNHEY and CDR2 SVGAGI. The CDR3 loop is CAGAQGGSYNSPLHF. The CDR3 DNA reads TGTGCCGGGGCCCAAGGGGGCTCCTATAATTCACCCCTCCACTTT.

The rearrangement joins TRBV6-1 to TRBJ1-5; D possibly corresponds to TRBD1 (5 bases). This CDR3 spans 17 amino acids. Between the trimmed V and J ends, which lost 2 bases and 3 bases, there was a span of 17 bases. Germline V gene lookup returns CDR1 MNHNS and CDR2 SASEGT. The CDR3 region has the DNA TGTGCCAGCAGTGAATGGACCCGTCGACAGAACAATCAGCCCCAGCATTTT. Amino acid sequence: CASSEWTRRQNNQPQHF.

The chain uses TRBV6-5 and TRBJ1-5; maybe TRBD1 (6 bases). CDR3 length equals 13 residues. Germline V lookup: CDR1 MNHEY, CDR2 SVGAGI. V was cut by 6 bases and J by 6 bases, with 12 bases left in between. As DNA, the CDR3 is TGTGCCAGCAGACAGGGATTCAGTCAGCCCCAGCATTTT. Encoded protein: CASRQGFSQPQHF.

This clone was found once. The chain couples TRBV11-3 to TRBJ1-1; TRBD1 aligns across 8 bases. CDR3 length equals 12 residues. CDR1 SGHNT and CDR2 YENEEA come from the germline V gene. J lost 8 bases, V lost 5 bases, and 4 bases had no gene match. The CDR3 bases are TGTGCCAGCAGCGATAGACAGGGGGAAGCTTTCTTT. Protein: CASSDRQGEAFF.

The rearrangement uses TRBV9 and TRBJ1-2, with TRBD1 identical over 8 bases. V trimming: 7 bases; J trimming: 0 bases; junction bases outside the gene matches: 5. Germline V gene lookup returns CDR1 SGDLS and CDR2 YYNGEE. The CDR3 runs 14 residues. This CDR3 reads CASATGGTNYGYTF. In DNA, the CDR3 is TGTGCCAGCGCTACAGGGGGTACTAACTATGGCTACACCTTC.

J is TRBJ2-2 and V is TRBV19; TRBD1 matches at 10 bases. The V gene's germline CDR1 is LNHDA and CDR2 SQIVND (reference sequence). There are 15 residues in the CDR3. The V segment lost 5 bases and the J segment 6 bases; nucleotides outside the gene matches: 6. The CDR3 is CASSPGTGVPGELFF. CDR3 sequence (DNA): TGTGCCAGTAGTCCGGGGACAGGGGTACCCGGGGAGCTGTTTTTT. The full variable domain, in which reference TRBV19 and TRBJ2-2 provide the parts outside the CDR3, is DGGITQSPKYLFRKEGQNVTLSCEQNLNHDAMYWYRQDPGQGLRLIYYSQIVNDFQKGDIAEGYSVSREKKESFPLTVTSAQKNPTAFYLCASSPGTGVPGELFFGEGSRLTVL.

The gene calls are TRBV3-1 (or the pseudogene TRBV3-2) and TRBJ1-2, with D possibly TRBD1 on 6 matching bases. Germline CDR1 reads LGHDT; CDR2 reads YNNKEL (reference sequence). The CDR3 is made up of 14 amino acids. The ends were cut back, 0 bases at V and 8 bases at J, with 13 bases in the middle. The CDR3 region has the DNA TGTGCCAGCAGCCAAGATCAAGGGGGTGTCGGCTACACCTTC. It translates to CASSQDQGGVGYTF.

The chain combines TRBV6-5 with TRBJ1-2; 8 nucleotides match TRBD1. CDR1 MNHEY and CDR2 SVGAGI come from the germline V gene. V trimming: 4 bases; J trimming: 8 bases; junction bases outside the gene matches: 12. The CDR3 loop spans 15 amino acids. The CDR3 region is CASSSLADRVTGYTF. DNA for the CDR3: TGTGCCAGCAGTTCATTAGCGGACAGGGTAACGGGCTACACCTTC.

This rearrangement joins TRBV2 to TRBJ2-7; unclear D gene. Germline V lookup: CDR1 SNHLY, CDR2 FYNNEI. The V end was cut by 7 bases, the J end by 3 bases, with 13 bases between. This CDR3 has 13 amino acids. CDR3 nucleotide sequence: TGTGCCAGCATCGCGGTGGTCTACTACGAGCAGTACTTC. Amino acids: CASIAVVYYEQYF.

The rearrangement links TRBV27 to TRBJ1-6, with D uncertain. Per germline, CDR1 MNHEY and CDR2 SMNVEV (reference sequence). This CDR3 contains 14 residues. V lost 6 bases to trimming and J lost 9 bases, with 15 bases between them. CDR3 in amino acids: CASSYRQMISPLHF. The CDR3 bases are TGTGCCAGCAGCTACAGACAAATGATTTCACCCCTCCACTTT.

The chain carries TRBV4-1 and TRBJ2-7, with 10 nucleotides matching TRBD1. V was pared by 4 bases and J by 2 bases, with 5 bases of the junction left unmatched. The CDR3 is 15 amino acids. Germline V CDR1 and CDR2: MGHRA, YSYEKL. CDR3 region: CASSLRTGGAYEQYF. The CDR3 coding sequence is TGCGCCAGCAGCCTTCGGACAGGGGGAGCCTACGAGCAGTACTTC.

Written as DNA, the CDR3 is TGTGCCAGCAGCGTGTATGAGCAGTTCTTC. Translated, it gives CASSVYEQFF. This chain uses TRBV2 with TRBJ2-1; D not certain. V lost 6 bases and J lost 8, with 5 bases in between. This CDR3 spans 10 amino acids. The germline gives CDR1 SNHLY, CDR2 FYNNEI.

This chain links TRBV7-9 with TRBJ1-4, with D unclear. The V gene lost 0 bases and the J gene lost 12 bases, with 8 bases spanning the gap. Germline V gene lookup returns CDR1 SEHNR and CDR2 FQNEAQ (reference sequence). The CDR3 extends over 12 amino acids. CDR3: CASSLASEELFF. Written as DNA, the CDR3 is TGTGCCAGCAGCTTAGCTTCGGAGGAACTGTTTTTT.

The chain has TRBV25-1 and TRBJ2-6, with D unclear. The germline V gene encodes CDR1 MGHDK and CDR2 SYGVNS. Between the trimmed V and J ends, which lost 9 bases and 4 bases, there was a span of 10 bases. The CDR3 is 13 amino acids. The CDR3 reads CASSWAGANVLTF. The CDR3 DNA is TGTGCCAGTTCCTGGGCCGGGGCCAACGTCCTGACTTTC.

This chain connects TRBV10-1 to TRBJ2-4; a weak D match, TRBD1 (6 bases). Germline values: CDR1 WNHNN, CDR2 SYGVQD (reference sequence). V lost 5 bases and J 6 bases, leaving 11 bases between the germline ends. The CDR3 contains 13 residues. The CDR3 sequence is CASSSQGLNIQYF. For the CDR3, the DNA is TGCGCCAGCAGTTCACAGGGTTTAAACATTCAGTACTTC.

This chain uses TRBV7-2 with TRBJ1-5, with D possibly matching TRBD1 (6 bases). The V end was cut by 3 bases, the J end by 0 bases, with 21 bases between. There are 19 residues in the CDR3. Germline V CDR1 and CDR2: SGHTA, FQGNSA. The DNA for the CDR3 is TGTGCCAGCAGCTTGACCCATTCGACAGGTCTTTATAGCAATCAGCCCCAGCATTTT. This translates into CASSLTHSTGLYSNQPQHF.

The chain combines TRBV5-1 with TRBJ1-4, with TRBD1 matching over 10 bases. The V gene's germline CDR1 is SGHRS and CDR2 YFSETQ. V was clipped by 5 bases and J by 4 bases; unmatched bases: 8. The CDR3 has 16 residues. This chain's CDR3 is CASSPGQGMVNEKLFF. The CDR3, as DNA: TGCGCCAGCAGTCCGGGACAGGGGATGGTTAATGAAAAACTGTTTTTT.